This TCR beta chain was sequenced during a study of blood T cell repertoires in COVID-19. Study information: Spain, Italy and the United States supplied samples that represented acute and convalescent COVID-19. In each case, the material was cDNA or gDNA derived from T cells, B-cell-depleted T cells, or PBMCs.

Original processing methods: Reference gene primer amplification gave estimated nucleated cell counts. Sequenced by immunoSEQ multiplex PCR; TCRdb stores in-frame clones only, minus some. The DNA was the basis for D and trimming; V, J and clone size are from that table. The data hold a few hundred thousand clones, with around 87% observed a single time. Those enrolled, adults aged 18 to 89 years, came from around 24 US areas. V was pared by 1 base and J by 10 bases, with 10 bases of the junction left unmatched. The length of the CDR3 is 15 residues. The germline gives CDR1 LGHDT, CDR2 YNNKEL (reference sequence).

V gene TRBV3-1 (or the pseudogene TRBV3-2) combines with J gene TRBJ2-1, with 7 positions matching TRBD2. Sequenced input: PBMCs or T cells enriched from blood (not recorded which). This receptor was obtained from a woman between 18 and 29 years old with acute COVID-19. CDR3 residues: CASSQVGGSKMEQFF. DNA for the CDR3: TGTGCCAGCAGCCAAGTTGGCGGGAGCAAAATGGAGCAGTTCTTC.